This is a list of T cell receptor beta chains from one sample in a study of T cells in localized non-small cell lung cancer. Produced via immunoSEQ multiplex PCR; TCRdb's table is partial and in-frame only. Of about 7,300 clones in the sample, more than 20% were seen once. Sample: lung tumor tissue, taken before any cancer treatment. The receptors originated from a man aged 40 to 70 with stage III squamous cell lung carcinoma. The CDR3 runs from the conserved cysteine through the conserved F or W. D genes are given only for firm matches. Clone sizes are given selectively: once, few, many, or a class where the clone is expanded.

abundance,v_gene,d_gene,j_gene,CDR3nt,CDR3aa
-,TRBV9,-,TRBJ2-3,TGTGCCAGCAGTGATGTAAGCACAGATACGCAGTATTTT,CASSDVSTDTQYF
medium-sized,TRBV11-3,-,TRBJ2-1,TGTGCCAGCAGCTTAATTCCCACTATGACAGGGAGGAGCTCCTACAATGAGCAGTTCTTC,CASSLIPTMTGRSSYNEQFF
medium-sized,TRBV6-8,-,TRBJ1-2,TGTGCCAGCAGTTACTCCGGGACACCCGATGGCTACACCTTC,CASSYSGTPDGYTF
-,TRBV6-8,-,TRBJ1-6,TGTGCCAGCAGTTACTCGGGACCGGAGGGGTCACCCCTCCACTTT,CASSYSGPEGSPLHF
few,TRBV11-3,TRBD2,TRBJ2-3,TGTGCCAGCAGCCAAGTAACTAGCGGGGGCGGGGCAGATACGCAGTATTTT,CASSQVTSGGGADTQYF
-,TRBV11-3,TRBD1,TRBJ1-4,TGTGCCAGCAGCTCGGAGACAGGGGATGAAAAACTGTTTTTT,CASSSETGDEKLFF
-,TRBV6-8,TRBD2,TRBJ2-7,TGTGCCACCCGACTAGCGGGGGGCTCAGGCGAGCAGTACTTC,CATRLAGGSGEQYF
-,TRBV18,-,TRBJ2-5,TGTGCCAGCTCACCACTGGGAGAGACCCAGTACTTC,CASSPLGETQYF
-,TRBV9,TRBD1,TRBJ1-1,TGTGCCAGCAGCCCTGGGACAGTGGGTACTGAAGCTTTCTTT,CASSPGTVGTEAFF
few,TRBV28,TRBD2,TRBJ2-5,TGTGCCAGCAGCCGGGCGGGAGGTGTAGAGACCCAGTACTTC,CASSRAGGVETQYF
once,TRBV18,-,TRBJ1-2,TGTGCCAGCTCACCCCCAGGGTTAAAGGACTATGGCTACACCTTC,CASSPPGLKDYGYTF
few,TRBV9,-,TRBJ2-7,TGTGCCAGCGGGTTAGGGGACTACGAGCAGTACTTC,CASGLGDYEQYF
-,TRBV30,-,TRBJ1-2,TGTGCCTGGAGTGGCCAGTCCTATGGCTACACCTTC,CAWSGQSYGYTF
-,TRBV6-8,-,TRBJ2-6,TGTGCCAGCAAGCAACAGGGTGCAGACTCTGGGGCCAACGTCCTGACTTTC,CASKQQGADSGANVLTF
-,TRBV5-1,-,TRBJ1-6,TGCGCCAGCAGCTTGGACCCCCTTGGGAATTCACCCCTCCACTTT,CASSLDPLGNSPLHF
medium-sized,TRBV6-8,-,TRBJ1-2,TGTGCCAGCAGTTACGGGGGCTATGGCTACACCTTC,CASSYGGYGYTF
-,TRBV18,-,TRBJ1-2,TGTGCCAGCTCACCACAAAACGGCTTGGCTGGCTACACCTTC,CASSPQNGLAGYTF
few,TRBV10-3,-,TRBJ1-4,TGTGCCATCAGTGAGTCCCCCTTCAGGGGTCCCACTAATGAAAAACTGTTTTTT,CAISESPFRGPTNEKLFF
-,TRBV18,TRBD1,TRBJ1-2,TGTGCCAGCTCACCCCCTCAGGGGGCGGACTATGGCTACACCTTC,CASSPPQGADYGYTF
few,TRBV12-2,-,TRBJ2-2,TGTGCCACCCCGGGGCTAGCGGGGACCAACACCGGGGAGCTGTTTTTT,CATPGLAGTNTGELFF
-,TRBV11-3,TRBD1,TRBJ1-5,TGTGCCAGCAGCTTGGACAGGGGGCCCAATCAGCCCCAGCATTTT,CASSLDRGPNQPQHF
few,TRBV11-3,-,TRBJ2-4,TGTGCCAGCAGCTCGATCGGGGGAGCCAAAAACATTCAGTACTTC,CASSSIGGAKNIQYF
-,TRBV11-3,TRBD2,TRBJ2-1,TGTGCCAGCAGCTTAGATTACCTAGCGGGAAGAAATGAGCAGTTCTTC,CASSLDYLAGRNEQFF
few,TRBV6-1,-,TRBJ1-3,TGTGCCAGCAGTGAAGGGGACGTGAGCTCTGGAAACACCATATATTTT,CASSEGDVSSGNTIYF
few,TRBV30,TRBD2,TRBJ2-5,TGTGCCTGGAGTGTAACTAGCGGGAGTAAGACCCAGTACTTC,CAWSVTSGSKTQYF
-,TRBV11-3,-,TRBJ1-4,TGTGCCAGCAGCCCGACGGCACCAACTAATGAAAAACTGTTTTTT,CASSPTAPTNEKLFF
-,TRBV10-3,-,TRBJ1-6,TGTGCCATCAGTGAGGGGAGCTCCTATAATTCACCCCTCCACTTT,CAISEGSSYNSPLHF
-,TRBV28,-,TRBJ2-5,TGTGCCAGCAGTTTAGGTGGTTCGGCGACCCAGTACTTC,CASSLGGSATQYF
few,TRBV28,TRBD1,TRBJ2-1,TGTGCCAGCAGGTCAACAGGGGGCGGTGATGAGCAGTTCTTC,CASRSTGGGDEQFF
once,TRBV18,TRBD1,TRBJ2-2,TGTGCCAGCTCACTCCAGGGGGCTGGTACCGGGGAGCTGTTTTTT,CASSLQGAGTGELFF
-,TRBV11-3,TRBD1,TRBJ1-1,TGTGCCAGCAGCTTTCGACAGGGCGGGAGCACTGAAGCTTTCTTT,CASSFRQGGSTEAFF